The 14 T cell receptor beta chains presented below share a single source sample, sequenced in a study of a mutant IDH1 vaccine in newly diagnosed glioma. Repertoires were generated with immunoSEQ multiplex PCR, while TCRdb's copy carries only in-frame clones and drops some. The repertoire holds roughly 68,000 clones, with 60% to 85% as singletons. Time point described: baseline, week 1 (first vaccination visit). The treatment here: pre-vaccination baseline after standard-of-care therapy. Sequencing was performed on PBMCs, taken from a glioma patient treated with radiotherapy, temozolomide or both. The receptors were sampled from a man in his forties or fifties with glioma.

The rearrangement joins TRBV29-1 to TRBJ2-1; D is tentatively TRBD1 or TRBD2 (6 bases each). CDR1 and CDR2 from the germline V gene are SQVTM and ANQGSEA. CDR3 size: 14 residues. V was pared by 2 bases and J by 4 bases, with 12 bases between. In DNA form, the CDR3 reads TGCAGCGTTGAATCTGGGGGGCTTTACAATGAGCAGTTCTTC. Translation: CSVESGGLYNEQFF.

This chain uses TRBV27 with TRBJ2-7; D is undetermined. The germline V gene has CDR1 MNHEY and CDR2 SMNVEV (reference sequence). V was cut by 6 bases and J by 1 base, with 7 bases left in between. The CDR3 is 12 amino acids. DNA for the CDR3: TGTGCCAGCAGGAGCAGATCCTACGAGCAGTACTTC. Protein: CASRSRSYEQYF.

CDR3 nucleotides: TGTGCCAGCAGCGTGAGATCTGGGGCCAACGTCCTGACTTTC. This translates into CASSVRSGANVLTF. This chain links TRBV9 with TRBJ2-6; unclear D gene. Germline-derived CDR1 and CDR2 are SGDLS and YYNGEE. V lost 2 bases and J 1 base, leaving 4 bases between the germline ends. This CDR3 is 14 amino acids long.

The J gene is TRBJ1-2, the V gene TRBV4-3; D remains ambiguous. Germline lookup yields CDR1 LGHNA and CDR2 YSLEER. Between the trimmed V and J ends, which lost 0 bases and 5 bases, there was a span of 13 bases. The CDR3 extends over 15 amino acids. This chain's CDR3 is CASSQDYQDRYGYTF. CDR3 in DNA: TGCGCCAGCAGCCAAGATTACCAGGACCGATATGGCTACACCTTC.

The chain uses TRBV6-5 and TRBJ1-2, with 8 nucleotides matching TRBD1. Germline V gene lookup returns CDR1 MNHEY and CDR2 SVGAGI. The CDR3 extends over 14 amino acids. J was trimmed by 2 bases and V by 2 bases; bases with no gene match: 1. CDR3 amino acids: CASSYRTGNYGYTF. The CDR3 nucleotides read TGTGCCAGCAGTTACAGGACAGGGAACTATGGCTACACCTTC.

The chain couples TRBV12-1 to TRBJ1-2. TRBV12-1 is deemed a pseudogene. The length of the CDR3 is 14 residues. The CDR3 spells CASSFRGFSYGYTF. The DNA of the CDR3 is TGTGCCAGCAGCTTTCGTGGATTTAGCTATGGCTACACCTTC.

V gene TRBV11-1 combines with J gene TRBJ1-1, with TRBD1 as a possible D gene (5 bases). The V and J ends lost 1 base and 1 base respectively, with 13 bases between them. This CDR3 spans 16 amino acids. Per germline, CDR1 SGHAT and CDR2 FQDESV (reference sequence). CDR3 sequence reads: CASSLGVGQGNTEAFF. CDR3 nucleotide sequence: TGTGCCAGCAGCTTAGGTGTCGGGCAGGGGAACACTGAAGCTTTCTTT. Full variable domain (rest looked up from reference TRBV11-1 and TRBJ1-1): EAEVAQSPRYKITEKSQAVAFWCDPISGHATLYWYRQILGQGPELLVQFQDESVVDDSQLPKDRFSAERLKGVDSTLKIQPAELGDSAMYLCASSLGVGQGNTEAFFGQGTRLTVV.

This clone was recorded a few times. The V call is TRBV6-5, the J call TRBJ1-1; D gene unclear. This CDR3 has 16 amino acids. V lost 2 bases, J lost 7 bases, and 20 bases lay in between. Per germline, CDR1 MNHEY and CDR2 SVGAGI. CDR3 loop: CASSYNPLGERDEAFF. Here the CDR3 DNA reads TGTGCCAGCAGTTACAACCCCCTCGGGGAAAGGGATGAAGCTTTCTTT.

V gene TRBV5-4 combines with J gene TRBJ2-7; 9 nucleotides match TRBD1. CDR1 and CDR2 from the germline V gene are SGHNT and YYREEE (reference sequence). V shed 2 bases, J shed 5 bases, and the junction held 5 bases outside the gene matches. The CDR3 contains 14 residues. For the CDR3, the DNA is TGTGCCAGCAGCTTAAGGGACAGGGCGCACGAGCAGTACTTC. This translates into CASSLRDRAHEQYF.

The genes are TRBV4-1 and TRBJ2-6, with D unclear. V dropped 0 bases and J dropped 0 bases, with 12 bases sitting between them. The CDR3 covers 18 residues. Germline CDR1 is MGHRA and CDR2 is YSYEKL. As DNA, the CDR3 is TGCGCCAGCAGCCAAGACGTAGACACGAGCTCTGGGGCCAACGTCCTGACTTTC. Amino acid sequence: CASSQDVDTSSGANVLTF.

The genes are TRBV7-2 and TRBJ2-7; 7 bases agree with TRBD1. Per the germline V gene, CDR1 is SGHTA and CDR2 is FQGNSA. J lost 6 bases, V lost 5 bases, and 10 bases had no gene match. This CDR3 region has 14 residues. CDR3 coding DNA: TGTGCCAGCAGCGCATTACAGGGGCCTCGCGAGCAGTACTTC. Its translation is CASSALQGPREQYF. The full variable domain, with the rest looked up from reference TRBV7-2 and TRBJ2-7, is GAGVSQSPSNKVTEKGKDVELRCDPISGHTALYWYRQSLGQGLEFLIYFQGNSAPDKSGLPSDRFSAERTGGSVSTLTIQRTQQEDSAVYLCASSALQGPREQYFGPGTRLTVT.

Note on this clone: The germline gene is not matched at one end of the junction; a read error may be the cause. DNA for the CDR3: TGTGCTAGCAGCTTAGATCGAGGGAACGAGCAGTACTTC. It encodes CASSLDRGNEQYF. V is TRBV7-7 and J is TRBJ2-7, with a tentative D call TRBD2 (5 bases). This CDR3 contains 13 residues. CDR1 and CDR2 (germline): SSHAT, FNYEAQ (reference sequence).

This clone was seen a few times. V and J are TRBV4-3 and TRBJ2-2; D gene unclear. Germline CDR1 LGHNA, CDR2 YSLEER. The ends were cut back, 0 bases at V and 0 bases at J, with 5 bases in the middle. This CDR3 spans 15 amino acids. In nucleotides, the CDR3 is TGCGCCAGCAGCCAAGATTCCACGAACACCGGGGAGCTGTTTTTT. This translates into CASSQDSTNTGELFF.

This rearrangement joins TRBV5-1 to TRBJ2-3; 16 positions match TRBD2. After removal of 3 bases from V and 6 bases from J, the junction contained 4 bases not matched to a gene. Germline loops: CDR1 SGHRS, CDR2 YFSETQ. The CDR3 has 16 amino acids. This CDR3 reads CASSSGTSGGADTQYF. As DNA, the CDR3 is TGCGCCAGCAGCTCCGGGACTAGCGGGGGGGCCGATACGCAGTATTTT.